The 16 T cell receptor beta chains below were found in one sample sequenced in a study of cytomegalovirus exposure and HLA in healthy donors. In the PCR, 60 Vbeta and 13 Jbeta primers were used. Sequencing used immunoSEQ multiplex PCR; TCRdb keeps in-frame clones, though not all of them. The data contain about 110,000 clones, approximately 82% of them seen just once; the ten biggest clones take up around 8.2%. Sequencing used PBMCs. Every receptor here comes from a man aged 35 to 55 in good health and CMV-seropositive.

J is TRBJ2-1 and V is TRBV28, with TRBD2 identical over 9 bases. Germline-derived CDR1 and CDR2 are MDHEN and SYDVKM. J was trimmed by 10 bases and V by 6 bases; bases with no gene match: 13. The CDR3 is made up of 15 amino acids. The CDR3 spells CASRPTSGAWGEQFF. CDR3 nucleotide sequence: TGTGCCAGCAGACCGACTAGCGGCGCGTGGGGGGAGCAGTTCTTC. The variable domain in full, completed from reference TRBV28 and TRBJ2-1, reads DVKVTQSSRYLVKRTGEKVFLECVQDMDHENMFWYRQDPGLGLRLIYFSYDVKMKEKGDIPEGYSVSREKKERFSLILESASTNQTSMYLCASRPTSGAWGEQFFGPGTRLTVL.

V gene TRBV4-3 combines with J gene TRBJ2-1; possibly TRBD2 for D (6 bases). The V end was cut by 1 base, the J end by 6 bases, with 16 bases between. The CDR3 sequence is 16 residues long. Per germline, CDR1 LGHNA and CDR2 YSLEER. The CDR3: CASSQALNGGSNEQFF. The CDR3 nucleotides read TGCGCCAGCAGCCAAGCTCTTAACGGGGGAAGCAATGAGCAGTTCTTC.

This chain joins TRBV6-1 and TRBJ2-3, with a tentative D call TRBD1 (6 bases). With 0 bases removed from V and 7 bases from J, the gap between germline ends came to 14 bases. In germline, CDR1 is MNHNS, CDR2 SASEGT. The CDR3 runs 15 residues. This CDR3 reads CASSEANRVSYTQYF. The DNA for the CDR3 is TGTGCCAGCAGTGAAGCAAACAGGGTCTCCTATACGCAGTATTTT.

This clone appeared a few times. The chain uses TRBV7-2 and TRBJ1-2, with D uncertain. Germline CDR1 reads SGHTA; CDR2 reads FQGNSA. The CDR3 sequence is 16 residues long. V was shortened by 1 base and J by 8 bases, with 20 bases between the two germline ends. The CDR3 loop is CASSLVVWPGVEGYTF. In DNA, the CDR3 is TGTGCCAGCAGCTTAGTGGTCTGGCCCGGAGTAGAAGGCTACACCTTC. Full variable domain (outside the CDR3, taken from reference TRBV7-2 and TRBJ1-2): GAGVSQSPSNKVTEKGKDVELRCDPISGHTALYWYRQSLGQGLEFLIYFQGNSAPDKSGLPSDRFSAERTGGSVSTLTIQRTQQEDSAVYLCASSLVVWPGVEGYTFGSGTRLTVV.

V and J are TRBV23-1 and TRBJ2-7; 8 positions match TRBD1. TRBV23-1 carries the ORF label, with uncertain function. V was pared by 2 bases and J by 1 base, with 13 bases of the junction left unmatched. This CDR3 is built from 18 residues. The CDR3 DNA sequence: TGCGCCAGCAGTCAAACACACCCGGACAGGGCGGGATCCTACGAGCAGTACTTC. Translated, it gives CASSQTHPDRAGSYEQYF.

This clone was seen a single time. The chain employs TRBV19 and TRBJ1-6; D call uncertain. V shed 6 bases and J shed 0 bases, with 15 bases lying between them. The CDR3 is made up of 17 amino acids. The V gene's germline CDR1 is LNHDA and CDR2 SQIVND (reference sequence). CDR3 sequence reads: CASRVDSPSSYNSPLHF. The CDR3, as DNA: TGTGCCAGTAGGGTAGACTCACCGAGCTCCTATAATTCACCCCTCCACTTT.

V gene TRBV11-3 combines with J gene TRBJ2-1; 12 bases are shared with TRBD2. Per the germline V gene, CDR1 is SGHNT and CDR2 is YENEEA. The CDR3 is 18 residues long. J was trimmed by 1 base and V by 5 bases; bases with no gene match: 9. The CDR3 loop is CASSLTSGSVRSYNEQFF. The DNA for the CDR3 is TGTGCCAGCAGCCTGACTAGCGGGAGCGTGAGGTCCTACAATGAGCAGTTCTTC.

This clone occurred once. The rearrangement links TRBV6-5 to TRBJ1-5; 10 bases fit TRBD1. The germline V gene encodes CDR1 MNHEY and CDR2 SVGAGI. CDR3 length: 14 amino acids. J gave up 9 bases and V 6 bases, and 8 bases lay outside the gene matches. In DNA form, the CDR3 reads TGTGCCAGCAGGGACAGGGGGGCTGGGGGGCCCCAGCATTTT. Amino acid sequence: CASRDRGAGGPQHF.

This chain connects TRBV5-4 to TRBJ2-1; tentative D call: TRBD2 (7 bases). CDR3 size: 17 residues. Germline V gene lookup returns CDR1 SGHNT and CDR2 YYREEE (reference sequence). V gave up 4 bases and J gave up 3 bases, with 20 bases separating them. The CDR3 nucleotides read TGTGCCAGCAGCCACTTCCGGACAGCGGGATTCTACAATGAGCAGTTCTTC. Residues: CASSHFRTAGFYNEQFF.

This clone appeared a few times. This chain joins TRBV10-2 and TRBJ2-1; 9 bases line up with TRBD2. Unmatched junction bases numbered 11, after V lost 6 bases and J lost 8 bases. CDR3 size: 15 residues. CDR1 WSHSY and CDR2 SAAADI come from the germline V gene. For the CDR3, the DNA is TGCGCCAGCAGCTTAGCGGGAGTAGGTTTATATGAGCAGTTCTTC. It codes for CASSLAGVGLYEQFF.

The chain uses TRBV5-8 and TRBJ2-5; maybe TRBD2 (5 bases). V was pared by 0 bases and J by 5 bases, with 14 bases between. The CDR3 covers 15 residues. Germline CDR1 SGHTS, CDR2 YDEGEE. CDR3 in DNA: TGTGCCAGCAGCTTGGATGGCCACCCGGGGGAGACCCAGTACTTC. Residues: CASSLDGHPGETQYF.

The chain is built from TRBV6-1 and TRBJ1-2; no reliable D call. Deletions cut 3 bases from V and 3 bases from J, with 5 bases between. The CDR3 is 12 amino acids. Germline V gene data show CDR1 as MNHNS and CDR2 as SASEGT. For the CDR3, the DNA is TGTGCCAGCAGTGACAGGCACTATGGCTACACCTTC. Protein sequence: CASSDRHYGYTF.

The rearrangement uses TRBV5-1 and TRBJ2-7; a possible D gene is TRBD2 (5 bases). Germline lookup yields CDR1 SGHRS and CDR2 YFSETQ. V lost 4 bases to trimming and J lost 0 bases, with 14 bases between them. The CDR3 sequence is 15 residues long. The CDR3 reads CASSPGLTSSYEQYF. The CDR3 DNA is TGCGCCAGCAGCCCCGGACTGACCAGCTCCTACGAGCAGTACTTC.

This clone occurred a few times. Other DNA sequences in the sample encode the same CDR3. The CDR3 coding sequence is TGTGCCAGCAGCTTAGGACAGGTCTACGAGCAGTACTTC. Translating it yields CASSLGQVYEQYF. This chain joins TRBV11-2 and TRBJ2-7; D might be TRBD1 (6 bases). Trimming removed 1 base at V and 3 bases at J, with 7 bases between. CDR1 and CDR2 from the germline V gene are SGHAT and FQNNGV. The CDR3 consists of 13 residues.

This chain's CDR3 is CASSLRSYGELFF. DNA of the CDR3: TGTGCCAGCTCACTTCGGAGTTACGGGGAGCTGTTTTTT. This chain links TRBV18 with TRBJ2-2; no definite D call. Germline-derived CDR1 and CDR2 are KGHSH and LQKENI. Trimming stripped 4 bases from V and 7 bases from J, with 10 bases between. The CDR3 totals 13 residues.

The V gene is TRBV19, the J gene TRBJ1-6; D is possibly TRBD1 (6 bases). V lost 4 bases to trimming and J lost 9 bases, with 16 bases between them. There are 15 residues in the CDR3. CDR1 is LNHDA, CDR2 SQIVND, per germline (reference sequence). In DNA form, the CDR3 reads TGTGCCAGTAGTAGCCAGCACAGGGACGGTTCACCCCTCCACTTT. This encodes CASSSQHRDGSPLHF. The full variable domain, with the rest looked up from reference TRBV19 and TRBJ1-6, is DGGITQSPKYLFRKEGQNVTLSCEQNLNHDAMYWYRQDPGQGLRLIYYSQIVNDFQKGDIAEGYSVSREKKESFPLTVTSAQKNPTAFYLCASSSQHRDGSPLHFGNGTRLTVT.